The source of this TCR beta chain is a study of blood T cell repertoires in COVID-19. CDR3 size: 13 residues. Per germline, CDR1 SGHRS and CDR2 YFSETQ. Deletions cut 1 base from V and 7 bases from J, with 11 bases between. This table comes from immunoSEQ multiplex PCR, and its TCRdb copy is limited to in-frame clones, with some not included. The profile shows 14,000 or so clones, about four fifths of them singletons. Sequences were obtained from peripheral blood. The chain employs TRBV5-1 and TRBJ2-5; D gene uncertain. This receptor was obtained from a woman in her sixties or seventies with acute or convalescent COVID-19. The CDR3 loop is CASSLSAKTTQYF. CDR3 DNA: TGCGCCAGCAGCTTGAGCGCCAAAACGACCCAGTACTTC. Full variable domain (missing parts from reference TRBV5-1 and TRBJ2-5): KAGVTQTPRYLIKTRGQQVTLSCSPISGHRSVSWYQQTPGQGLQFLFEYFSETQRNKGNFPGRFSGRQFSNSRSEMNVSTLELGDSALYLCASSLSAKTTQYFGPGTRLLVL.